A single sample is the source of the 7 T cell receptor beta chains below, sequenced in a study of blood T cell repertoires in COVID-19. Assay used: immunoSEQ multiplex PCR; TCRdb lists only in-frame clones, some missing. Here the sample spans 200,000 to 250,000 clones, around 87% being singletons. The sample taken for sequencing was peripheral blood. The source of these receptors is a woman aged 45-59 years with COVID-19, enrolled during active disease.

The rearrangement links TRBV9 to TRBJ1-2, with D tentatively TRBD1 (5 bases). The germline V gene has CDR1 SGDLS and CDR2 YYNGEE. The ends were cut back, 3 bases at V and 8 bases at J, with 8 bases in the middle. The CDR3 spans 11 residues. CDR3 amino acids: CASSDRLGYTF. Written as DNA, the CDR3 is TGTGCCAGCAGCGACAGGTTGGGCTACACCTTC.

A single count supports this clone. This chain joins TRBV7-9 and TRBJ1-1; a possible D gene is TRBD1 (6 bases). V was pared by 5 bases and J by 0 bases, with 16 bases between. This CDR3 comprises 16 residues. The germline V gene has CDR1 SEHNR and CDR2 FQNEAQ (reference sequence). The CDR3 sequence: CASSEGQTYLNTEAFF. The DNA for the CDR3 is TGTGCCAGCAGCGAAGGACAGACCTATTTGAACACTGAAGCTTTCTTT.

The chain couples TRBV4-2 to TRBJ1-2; possible D gene TRBD1, 6 bases. Germline V gene data show CDR1 as LGHNA and CDR2 as YNFKEQ. There are 20 residues in the CDR3. V was trimmed by 2 bases and J by 5 bases, leaving 30 bases between them. The DNA of the CDR3 is TGTGCCAGCAGCCAAAACCGGGGGGCCCACAAGACAGGCCATATATATGGCTACACCTTC. Translating gives CASSQNRGAHKTGHIYGYTF.

The chain recombines TRBV3-1 (or the pseudogene TRBV3-2) with TRBJ1-2, with no clear D. Per germline, CDR1 LGHDT and CDR2 YNNKEL (reference sequence). The V and J ends lost 1 base and 7 bases respectively, with 16 bases between them. The CDR3 spans 15 residues. CDR3 amino acids: CASSQALAGECGYTF. The CDR3, as DNA: TGTGCCAGCAGCCAAGCGTTGGCAGGTGAGTGTGGCTACACCTTC.

V is TRBV5-1 and J is TRBJ2-2; tentative D call: TRBD1 (7 bases). V lost 3 bases, J lost 5 bases, and 17 bases lay in between. CDR1 SGHRS and CDR2 YFSETQ come from the germline V gene. CDR3 size: 16 residues. DNA for the CDR3: TGCGCCAGCAGCTCTGGCCTTCAGGGGGGAACCGGGGAGCTGTTTTTT. Its translation is CASSSGLQGGTGELFF.

J is TRBJ1-6 and V is TRBV10-2; 8 nucleotides agree with TRBD1. The junction had 2 bases not matched to a gene; V was cut back by 2 bases and J by 5 bases. The germline CDR1 and CDR2 sequences are WSHSY and SAAADI. The CDR3 consists of 15 residues. The CDR3 DNA reads TGCGCCAGCAGTGAGACAGGGGGGAATAATTCACCCCTCCACTTT. It yields the protein CASSETGGNNSPLHF.

This sequence joins TRBV6-6 and TRBJ1-2; D gene ambiguous. The CDR3 runs to 14 residues. V lost 7 bases and J 5 bases, leaving 17 bases between the germline ends. CDR1 MNHNY and CDR2 SVGAGI come from the germline V gene (reference sequence). CDR3: CASTITSVSYGYTF. CDR3 nucleotides: TGTGCCAGCACCATTACTTCGGTTTCGTATGGCTACACCTTC.